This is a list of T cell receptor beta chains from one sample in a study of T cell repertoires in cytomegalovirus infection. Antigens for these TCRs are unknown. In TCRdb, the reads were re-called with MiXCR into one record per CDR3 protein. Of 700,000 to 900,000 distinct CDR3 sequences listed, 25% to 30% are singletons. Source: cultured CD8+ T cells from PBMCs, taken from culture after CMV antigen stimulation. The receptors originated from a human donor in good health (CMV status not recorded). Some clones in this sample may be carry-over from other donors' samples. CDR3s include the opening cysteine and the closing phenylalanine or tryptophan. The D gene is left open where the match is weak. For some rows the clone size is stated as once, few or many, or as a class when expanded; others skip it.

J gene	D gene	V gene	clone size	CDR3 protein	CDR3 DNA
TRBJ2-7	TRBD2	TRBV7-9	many	CASSFGPRTSYEQYF	TGTGCCAGCAGCTTTGGCCCCAGGACTAGTTACGAGCAGTACTTC
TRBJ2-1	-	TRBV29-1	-	CSVEMGHFSSYNEQFF	TGCAGCGTTGAAATGGGTCACTTTAGCTCCTACAATGAGCAGTTCTTC
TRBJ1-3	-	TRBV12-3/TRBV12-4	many	CASSLENTIYF	TGTGCCAGCAGTTTGGAAAACACCATATATTTT
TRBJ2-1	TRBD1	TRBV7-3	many	CASSLTGQGAFDNEQFF	TGTGCCAGCAGCTTAACTGGACAGGGGGCTTTCGACAATGAGCAGTTCTTC
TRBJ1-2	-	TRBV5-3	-	CASSPRTLYGYTF	TGTGCCAGCAGCCCGAGGACACTTTATGGCTACACCTTC
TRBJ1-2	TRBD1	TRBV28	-	CASSLDLTGNYGYTF	TGTGCCAGCAGTTTGGACCTGACAGGGAACTATGGCTACACCTTC
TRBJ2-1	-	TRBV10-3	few	CAISEDYYNEQFF	TGTGCCATCAGTGAGGACTATTACAATGAGCAGTTCTTC
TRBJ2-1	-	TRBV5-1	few	CASRLTGVRGYNEQFF	TGCGCCAGCAGGTTGACGGGGGTTAGGGGTTACAATGAGCAGTTCTTC
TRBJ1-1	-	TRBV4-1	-	CASSQASTLRAEAFF	TGCGCCAGCAGCCAAGCGTCGACCCTTAGGGCTGAAGCTTTCTTT
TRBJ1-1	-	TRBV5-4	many	CASSFPGHNTEAFF	TGTGCCAGCAGCTTTCCGGGTCATAACACTGAAGCTTTCTTT
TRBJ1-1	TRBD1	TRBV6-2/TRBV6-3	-	CASSLSHSGTGYTEAFF	TGTGCCAGCAGTTTGTCGCATTCCGGGACAGGTTACACTGAAGCTTTCTTT
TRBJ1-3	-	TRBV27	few	CASRLTGNSGNTIYF	TGTGCCAGCAGACTCACAGGGAACTCTGGAAACACCATATATTTT
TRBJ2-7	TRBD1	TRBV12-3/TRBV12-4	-	CAIGGYYEQYF	TGTGCCATAGGGGGCTACTACGAGCAGTACTTC
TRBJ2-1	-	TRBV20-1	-	CSARDRLNTYNEQFF	TGCAGTGCTAGAGACAGACTTAATACCTACAATGAGCAGTTCTTC
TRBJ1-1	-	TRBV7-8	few	CASSFDRNMNTEAFF	TGTGCCAGCAGCTTCGACAGAAACATGAACACTGAAGCTTTCTTT
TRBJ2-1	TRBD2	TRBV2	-	CASMVAGGSYNEQFF	TGTGCCAGCATGGTAGCGGGGGGTTCCTACAATGAGCAGTTCTTC
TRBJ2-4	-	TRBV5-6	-	CASSFLALAKNIQYF	TGTGCCAGCAGCTTCCTGGCTCTAGCCAAAAACATTCAGTACTTC
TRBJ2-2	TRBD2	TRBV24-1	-	CATLREDTGELFF	TGTGCCACCCTACGGGAGGACACCGGGGAGCTGTTTTTT
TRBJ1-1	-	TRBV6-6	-	CASSPTGMYAEAFF	TGTGCCAGCAGCCCTACAGGGATGTACGCTGAAGCTTTCTTT
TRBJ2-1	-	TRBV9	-	CASSVENSYNEQFF	TGTGCCAGCAGCGTAGAAAATTCCTACAATGAGCAGTTCTTC
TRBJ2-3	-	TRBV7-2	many	CASSLGRGSPTGQYF	TGTGCCAGCAGCTTAGGGCGTGGCAGCCCGACAGGGCAGTATTTT
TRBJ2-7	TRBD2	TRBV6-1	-	CASSERASGTYEQYF	TGTGCCAGCAGTGAAAGGGCTAGCGGTACCTACGAGCAGTACTTC
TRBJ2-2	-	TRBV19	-	CASSIASTNTGELFF	TGTGCCAGTAGTATTGCTTCGACCAACACCGGGGAGCTGTTTTTT
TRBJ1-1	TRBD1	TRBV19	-	CASRLSPGGGTEAFF	TGTGCCAGTAGATTATCCCCAGGGGGAGGGACTGAAGCTTTCTTT
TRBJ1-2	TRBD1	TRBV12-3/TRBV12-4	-	CAIVKGAPRDGYTF	TGTGCCATCGTAAAGGGGGCACCTCGCGATGGCTACACCTTC
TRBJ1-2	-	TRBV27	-	CASSLSRDAHGYTF	TGTGCCAGCAGTTTATCCAGGGATGCCCATGGCTACACCTTC
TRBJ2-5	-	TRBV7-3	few	CASSLNAGETQYF	TGTGCCAGCAGCTTAAATGCTGGAGAGACCCAGTACTTC
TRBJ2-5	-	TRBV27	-	CASGGSRETQYF	TGTGCCAGTGGGGGGTCGAGGGAGACCCAGTACTTC
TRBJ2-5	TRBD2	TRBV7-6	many	CASSPGTSLWETQYF	TGTGCCAGCAGCCCCGGGACTAGCTTATGGGAGACCCAGTACTTC
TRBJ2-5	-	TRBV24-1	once	CATSDPLADKETQYF	TGTGCCACCAGTGATCCCTTGGCGGACAAAGAGACCCAGTACTTC
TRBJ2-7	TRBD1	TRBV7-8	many	CASSYSTGTEWTGSYEQYF	TGTGCCAGCAGCTACTCGACCGGGACAGAATGGACCGGCTCCTACGAGCAGTACTTC
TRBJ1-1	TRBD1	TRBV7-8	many	CASSLRQGRSTEAFF	TGTGCCAGCAGCTTAAGACAGGGGAGAAGCACTGAAGCTTTCTTT
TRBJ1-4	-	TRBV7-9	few	CASSGGRRNEKLFF	TGTGCCAGCAGCGGCGGGCGGAGAAATGAAAAACTGTTTTTT
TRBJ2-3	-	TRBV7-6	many	CASSPDWGGGTDTQYF	TGTGCCAGCAGCCCAGACTGGGGCGGGGGCACAGATACGCAGTATTTT
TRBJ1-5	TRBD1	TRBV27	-	CASSSQGEQPQHF	TGTGCCAGCAGTTCACAGGGGGAACAGCCCCAGCATTTT
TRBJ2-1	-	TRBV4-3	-	CASSLLGGMLNEQFF	TGCGCCAGCAGCCTGTTAGGAGGGATGCTCAATGAGCAGTTCTTC
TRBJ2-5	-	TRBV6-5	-	CASSYQGGPETQYF	TGTGCCAGCAGTTACCAGGGGGGGCCCGAGACCCAGTACTTC
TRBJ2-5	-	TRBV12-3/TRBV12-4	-	CASSPRLYQETQYF	TGTGCCAGCAGTCCTAGACTCTACCAAGAGACCCAGTACTTC